This TCR beta chain is drawn from a study of somatic mutations in cytotoxic T cells in rheumatoid arthritis. Sequencing was performed with immunoSEQ multiplex PCR; in TCRdb, only in-frame clones are kept and a portion is missing. Here the sample spans 30,000 to 45,000 clones, 84% being singletons. A remark on this clone: Other DNA sequences of this sample code for an identical CDR3.

This clonotype originated in a man aged 35 to 55 in good health. Sequenced material: CD8+ T cells sorted from blood.

This chain's CDR3 is CASRDRGTEAFF. For the CDR3, the DNA is TGTGCCAGCAGGGACAGGGGCACTGAAGCTTTCTTT. The chain recombines TRBV25-1 with TRBJ1-1; 9 nucleotides match TRBD1. V trimming: 6 bases; J trimming: 4 bases; junction bases outside the gene matches: 0. Germline loops: CDR1 MGHDK, CDR2 SYGVNS. The CDR3 totals 12 residues.